A single sample is the source of the 12 T cell receptor beta chains below, sequenced in a study of T cell responses to AZD1222 COVID-19 vaccine. Repertoires were generated with immunoSEQ multiplex PCR, while TCRdb's copy carries only in-frame clones and drops some. The sample includes about 150,000 clones, around 89% of them seen just once. This material consisted of peripheral blood, taken on day 0 of AZD1222 vaccination. These receptor sequences come from an adult in good health.

The J gene is TRBJ2-7, the V gene TRBV27, with D tentatively TRBD1 or TRBD2 (5 bases each). CDR1 and CDR2 from the germline V gene are MNHEY and SMNVEV (reference sequence). V lost 2 bases and J lost 3, with 8 bases in between. The CDR3 loop spans 13 amino acids. The CDR3 coding sequence is TGTGCCAGCAGTTTAGGGACCCACTACGAGCAGTACTTC. As protein: CASSLGTHYEQYF.

The rearrangement links TRBV27 to TRBJ1-2; TRBD1 might be the D (5 bases). The germline gives CDR1 MNHEY, CDR2 SMNVEV (reference sequence). The CDR3 totals 13 residues. The V and J ends lost 4 bases and 4 bases respectively, with 10 bases between them. The CDR3 is CASSYRDSYGYTF. The CDR3 nucleotides read TGTGCCAGCAGTTACCGTGACAGCTATGGCTACACCTTC.

The J gene is TRBJ2-7, the V gene TRBV4-1; 9 nucleotides align to TRBD1. Germline V gene data show CDR1 as MGHRA and CDR2 as YSYEKL. The CDR3 length is 17 residues. J gave up 1 base and V 4 bases, and 11 bases lay outside the gene matches. The CDR3, as DNA: TGCGCCAGCAGCCGATCTACTACAGGGGGCCCGTCCTACGAGCAGTACTTC. Encoded protein: CASSRSTTGGPSYEQYF.

This clone showed up many times. The chain uses TRBV7-2 and TRBJ2-7, with D tentatively TRBD2 (6 bases). The germline CDR1 and CDR2 sequences are SGHTA and FQGNSA. Trimming took 5 bases from V and 0 from J, leaving 17 bases between them. This CDR3 region has 16 residues. In DNA, the CDR3 is TGTGCCAGCAGCCCTCTGAGGAGCGGGTTCTCCTACGAGCAGTACTTC. Its protein is CASSPLRSGFSYEQYF.

The V and J genes are TRBV6-5 and TRBJ1-3; tentative D call: TRBD1 (5 bases). With 6 bases removed from V and 4 bases from J, the gap between germline ends came to 16 bases. The CDR3 has 15 amino acids. CDR1 and CDR2 from the germline V gene are MNHEY and SVGAGI. The CDR3 DNA reads TGTGCCAGCAGCTCTGAGTCAGGGCTCGGAAACACCATATATTTT. Translation gives CASSSESGLGNTIYF.

This chain uses TRBV2 with TRBJ1-2, with 8 bases fitting TRBD1. The CDR3 runs 14 residues. J lost 7 bases, V lost 6 bases, and 10 bases had no gene match. Looked up from germline, CDR1 is SNHLY and CDR2 is FYNNEI. CDR3 protein: CASSQGARFSGYTF. The DNA of the CDR3 is TGTGCCAGCAGCCAGGGGGCGAGGTTCTCTGGCTACACCTTC.

The chain joins TRBV6-5 to TRBJ2-7; weak D call: TRBD1 (6 bases). This CDR3 region has 14 residues. V dropped 0 bases and J dropped 2 bases, with 8 bases sitting between them. Looked up from germline, CDR1 is MNHEY and CDR2 is SVGAGI. DNA of the CDR3: TGTGCCAGCAGTTACTCCAGGGACACCTACGAGCAGTACTTC. Translated, it gives CASSYSRDTYEQYF.

The chain employs TRBV7-9 and TRBJ1-2; a possible D gene is TRBD1 (5 bases). Trimming stripped 1 base from V and 6 bases from J, with 12 bases between. CDR1 and CDR2 (germline): SEHNR, FQNEAQ (reference sequence). This CDR3 spans 14 amino acids. The CDR3 sequence: CASSLGGAIDGYTF. The CDR3 DNA is TGTGCCAGCAGCTTAGGAGGGGCTATCGATGGCTACACCTTC.

The rearrangement links TRBV25-1 to TRBJ2-5; 7 positions match TRBD1. CDR3 length: 14 residues. V was pared by 2 bases and J by 5 bases, with 5 bases of the junction left unmatched. CDR1 and CDR2 from the germline V gene are MGHDK and SYGVNS. The DNA for the CDR3 is TGTGCCAGCAGTGAAAGACAGGGCGGGGAGACCCAGTACTTC. Protein product: CASSERQGGETQYF.

The chain couples TRBV7-9 to TRBJ2-1; no clear D gene. With 1 base removed from V and 0 bases from J, the gap between germline ends came to 10 bases. The CDR3 is 16 residues long. Germline CDR1 reads SEHNR; CDR2 reads FQNEAQ (reference sequence). The CDR3 sequence is CASSLGRSSSYNEQFF. For the CDR3, the DNA is TGTGCCAGCAGCTTAGGCAGGTCAAGCTCCTACAATGAGCAGTTCTTC. The complete variable domain, with remaining parts taken from reference TRBV7-9 and TRBJ2-1, reads DTGVSQNPRHKITKRGQNVTFRCDPISEHNRLYWYRQTLGQGPEFLTYFQNEAQLEKSRLLSDRFSAERPKGSFSTLEIQRTEQGDSAMYLCASSLGRSSSYNEQFFGPGTRLTVL.

The rearrangement joins TRBV5-1 to TRBJ2-7; 8 bases map to TRBD1. After removal of 4 bases from V and 3 bases from J, the junction contained 3 bases not matched to a gene. CDR3 length equals 13 residues. The germline CDR1 and CDR2 sequences are SGHRS and YFSETQ. CDR3 sequence reads: CASSTGQDYEQYF. The CDR3 DNA is TGCGCCAGCAGCACGGGACAGGACTACGAGCAGTACTTC. Full variable domain (remainder filled in from reference TRBV5-1 and TRBJ2-7): KAGVTQTPRYLIKTRGQQVTLSCSPISGHRSVSWYQQTPGQGLQFLFEYFSETQRNKGNFPGRFSGRQFSNSRSEMNVSTLELGDSALYLCASSTGQDYEQYFGPGTRLTVT.

The rearrangement links TRBV9 to TRBJ1-2, with D hard to call. The CDR3 covers 14 residues. V was shortened by 4 bases and J by 2 bases, with 12 bases between the two germline ends. Per germline, CDR1 SGDLS and CDR2 YYNGEE. The CDR3 DNA follows: TGTGCCAGCAGCCTCGGCGGGGAGAACTATGGCTACACCTTC. Translating gives CASSLGGENYGYTF.